A selection of T cell receptor beta chains follows, all from one sample in a study of regulatory T cells in long-lasting Graves disease. TCRdb analysed the multiplex PCR reads with MiXCR anew, one entry per CDR3 protein. The data contain approximately 470,000 distinct CDR3 sequences, 15% to 20% of them singletons. The same sample was also studied in work on T cells in Graves' hyperthyroidism and ophthalmopathy.

The sample here was peripheral blood mononuclear cells (PBMCs), taken at new diagnosis, from a patient treated with antithyroid drugs. These receptors all stem from a man aged 40-55 years with Graves disease. Both conserved end residues are part of each CDR3. A D gene is named only where the DNA matches it firmly. Only some rows state a clone size, as once, few, many or a class for expanded clones.

TRBV12-3/TRBV12-4	.	TRBJ1-2	once	TGTGCCAGCAGTTTAGCGCTTACAGCTCGCTATGGCTACACCTTC	CASSLALTARYGYTF
TRBV24-1	.	TRBJ2-1	.	TGTGCCACCAACGGAATAGATAGGGATGAGCAGTTCTTC	CATNGIDRDEQFF
TRBV9	.	TRBJ2-2	.	TGTGCCAGCAGCGTAGGGGGAGTGGTCGGGGAGCTGTTTTTT	CASSVGGVVGELFF
TRBV14	.	TRBJ1-1	.	TGTGCCAGCAGCCCGACGAGCACTGAAGCTTTCTTT	CASSPTSTEAFF
TRBV12-3/TRBV12-4	.	TRBJ1-3	.	TGTGCCAGTAGTGCAGGGGTCTCTGGAAACACCATATATTTT	CASSAGVSGNTIYF
TRBV28	TRBD1	TRBJ2-7	many	TGTGCCAGCAGGCCGACAGGGGACTACGAGCAGTACTTC	CASRPTGDYEQYF
TRBV5-8	.	TRBJ1-5	.	TGTGCCAGCAGCTTGGGGGACGCCAATAGCAATCAGCCCCAGCATTTT	CASSLGDANSNQPQHF
TRBV12-3/TRBV12-4	TRBD1	TRBJ2-2	.	TGTGCCAGCAGTGTACGAAGGACAGGGCGAACCGGGGAGCTGTTTTTT	CASSVRRTGRTGELFF
TRBV2	.	TRBJ2-1	few	TGTGCCAGCAGTGCACCGGGACTCTACAATGAGCAGTTCTTC	CASSAPGLYNEQFF
TRBV12-3/TRBV12-4	TRBD2	TRBJ2-7	many	TGTGCCAGCAGCCAAGCGGGAGGGCCCCCCTACGAGCAGTACTTC	CASSQAGGPPYEQYF